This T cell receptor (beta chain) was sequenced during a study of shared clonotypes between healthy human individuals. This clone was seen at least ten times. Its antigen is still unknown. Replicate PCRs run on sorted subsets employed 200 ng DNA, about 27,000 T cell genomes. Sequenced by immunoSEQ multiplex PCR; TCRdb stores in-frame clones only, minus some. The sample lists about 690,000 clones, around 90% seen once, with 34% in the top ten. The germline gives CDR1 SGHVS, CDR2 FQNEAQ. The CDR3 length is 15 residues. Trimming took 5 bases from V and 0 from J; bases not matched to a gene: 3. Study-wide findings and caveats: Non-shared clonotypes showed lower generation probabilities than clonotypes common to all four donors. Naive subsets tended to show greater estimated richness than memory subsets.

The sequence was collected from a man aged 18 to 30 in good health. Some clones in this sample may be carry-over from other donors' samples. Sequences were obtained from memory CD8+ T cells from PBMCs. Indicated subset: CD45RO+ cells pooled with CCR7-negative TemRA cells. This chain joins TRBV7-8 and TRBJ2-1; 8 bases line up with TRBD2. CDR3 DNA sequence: TGTGCCAGCAGCGCGGGGACTAGCTCCTACAATGAGCAGTTCTTC. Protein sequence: CASSAGTSSYNEQFF.